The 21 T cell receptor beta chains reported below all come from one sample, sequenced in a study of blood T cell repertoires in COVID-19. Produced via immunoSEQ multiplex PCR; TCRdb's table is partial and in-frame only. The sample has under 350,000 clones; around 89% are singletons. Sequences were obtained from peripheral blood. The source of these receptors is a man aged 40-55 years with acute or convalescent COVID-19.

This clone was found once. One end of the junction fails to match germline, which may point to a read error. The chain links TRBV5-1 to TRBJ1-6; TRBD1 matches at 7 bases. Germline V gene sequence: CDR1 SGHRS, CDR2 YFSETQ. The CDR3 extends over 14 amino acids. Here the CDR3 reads CASSPDREKSPLYF. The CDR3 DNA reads TGCGCCAGCAGCCCCGACAGGGAGAAATCACCCCTCTACTTT.

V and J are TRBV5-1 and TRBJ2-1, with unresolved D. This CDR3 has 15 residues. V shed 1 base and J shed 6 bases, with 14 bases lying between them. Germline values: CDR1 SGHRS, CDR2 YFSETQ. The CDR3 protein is CASSLPTAPGNEQFF. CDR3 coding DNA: TGCGCCAGCAGCTTGCCCACAGCCCCTGGCAATGAGCAGTTCTTC.

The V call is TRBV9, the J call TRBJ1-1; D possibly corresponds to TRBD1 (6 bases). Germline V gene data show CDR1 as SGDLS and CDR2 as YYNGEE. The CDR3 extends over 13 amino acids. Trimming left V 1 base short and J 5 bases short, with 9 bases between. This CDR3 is CASSVSGTTEAFF. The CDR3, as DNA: TGTGCCAGCAGCGTATCCGGGACAACTGAAGCTTTCTTT.

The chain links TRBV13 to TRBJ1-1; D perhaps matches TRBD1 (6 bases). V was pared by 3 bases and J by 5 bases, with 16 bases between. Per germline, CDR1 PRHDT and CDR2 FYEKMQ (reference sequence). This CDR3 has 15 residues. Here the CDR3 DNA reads TGTGCCAGCAGCTTGGAAAAGGGGGTGAGGACTGAAGCTTTCTTT. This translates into CASSLEKGVRTEAFF. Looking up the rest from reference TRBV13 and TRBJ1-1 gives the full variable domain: AAGVIQSPRHLIKEKRETATLKCYPIPRHDTVYWYQQGPGQDPQFLISFYEKMQSDKGSIPDRFSAQQFSDYHSELNMSSLELGDSALYFCASSLEKGVRTEAFFGQGTRLTVV.

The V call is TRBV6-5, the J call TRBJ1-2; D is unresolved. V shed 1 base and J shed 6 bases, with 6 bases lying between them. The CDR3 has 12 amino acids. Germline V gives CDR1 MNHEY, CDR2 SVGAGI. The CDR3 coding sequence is TGTGCCAGCAGTTACTACAGAGATGGCTACACCTTC. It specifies CASSYYRDGYTF.

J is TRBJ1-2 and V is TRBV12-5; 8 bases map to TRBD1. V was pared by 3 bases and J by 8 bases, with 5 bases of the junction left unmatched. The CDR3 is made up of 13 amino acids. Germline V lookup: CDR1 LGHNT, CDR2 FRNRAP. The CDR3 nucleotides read TGTGCTAGTGGTTTCCAGGGGGCGCAAGGCTACACCTTC. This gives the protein CASGFQGAQGYTF.

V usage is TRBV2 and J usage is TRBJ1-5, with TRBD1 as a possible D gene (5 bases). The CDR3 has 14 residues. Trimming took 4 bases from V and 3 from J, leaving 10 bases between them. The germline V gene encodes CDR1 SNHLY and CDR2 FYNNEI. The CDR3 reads CASSGVRDNQPQHF. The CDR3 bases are TGTGCCAGCAGTGGCGTCAGGGACAATCAGCCCCAGCATTTT.

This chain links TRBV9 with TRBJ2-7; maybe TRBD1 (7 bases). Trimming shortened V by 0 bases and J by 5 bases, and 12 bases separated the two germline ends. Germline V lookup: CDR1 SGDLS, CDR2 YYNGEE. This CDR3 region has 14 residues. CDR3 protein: CASSVEPGGNEQYF. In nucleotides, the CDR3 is TGTGCCAGCAGCGTAGAGCCAGGGGGGAACGAGCAGTACTTC.

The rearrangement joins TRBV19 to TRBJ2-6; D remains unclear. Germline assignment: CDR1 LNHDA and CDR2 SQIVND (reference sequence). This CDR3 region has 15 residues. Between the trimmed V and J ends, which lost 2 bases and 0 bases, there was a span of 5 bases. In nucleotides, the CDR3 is TGTGCCAGTAGTATAAGAGCCTCTGGGGCCAACGTCCTGACTTTC. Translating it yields CASSIRASGANVLTF.

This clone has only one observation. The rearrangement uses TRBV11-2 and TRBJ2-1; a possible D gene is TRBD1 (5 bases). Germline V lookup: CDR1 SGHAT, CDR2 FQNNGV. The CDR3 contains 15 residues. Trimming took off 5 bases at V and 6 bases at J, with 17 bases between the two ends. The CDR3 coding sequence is TGTGCCAGCAGCCCCCAACCGGACATATCCAATGAGCAGTTCTTC. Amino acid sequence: CASSPQPDISNEQFF.

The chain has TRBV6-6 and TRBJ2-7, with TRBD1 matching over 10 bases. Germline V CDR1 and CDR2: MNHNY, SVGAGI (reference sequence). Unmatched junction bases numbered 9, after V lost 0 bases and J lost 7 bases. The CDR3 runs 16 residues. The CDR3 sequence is CASSYSQGDRGREQYF. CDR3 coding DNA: TGTGCCAGCAGTTACTCGCAAGGAGACAGGGGGCGGGAGCAGTACTTC.

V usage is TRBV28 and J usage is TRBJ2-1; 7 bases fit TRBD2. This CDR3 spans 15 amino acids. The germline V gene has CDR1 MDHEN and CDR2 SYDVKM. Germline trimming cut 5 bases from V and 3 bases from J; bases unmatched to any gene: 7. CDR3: CASSPLGGGYNEQFF. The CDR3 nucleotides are TGTGCCAGCAGTCCCCTGGGCGGGGGCTACAATGAGCAGTTCTTC.

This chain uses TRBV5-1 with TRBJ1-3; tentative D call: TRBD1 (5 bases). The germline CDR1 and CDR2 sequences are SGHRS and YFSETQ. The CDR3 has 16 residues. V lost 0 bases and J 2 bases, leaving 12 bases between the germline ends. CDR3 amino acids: CASSLVWGEAGNTIYF. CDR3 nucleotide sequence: TGCGCCAGCAGCTTGGTATGGGGGGAAGCTGGAAACACCATATATTTT.

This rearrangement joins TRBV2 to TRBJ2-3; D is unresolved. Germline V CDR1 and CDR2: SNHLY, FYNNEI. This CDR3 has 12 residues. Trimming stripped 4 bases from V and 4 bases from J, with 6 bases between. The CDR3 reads CASSVFADTQYF. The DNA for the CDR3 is TGTGCCAGCAGTGTATTCGCAGATACGCAGTATTTT.

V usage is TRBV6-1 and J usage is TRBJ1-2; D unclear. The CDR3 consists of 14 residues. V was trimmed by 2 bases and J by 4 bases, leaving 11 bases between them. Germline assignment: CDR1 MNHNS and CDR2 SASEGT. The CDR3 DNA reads TGTGCCAGCAGTGAACGGGGTTGGGGCTATGGCTACACCTTC. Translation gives CASSERGWGYGYTF.

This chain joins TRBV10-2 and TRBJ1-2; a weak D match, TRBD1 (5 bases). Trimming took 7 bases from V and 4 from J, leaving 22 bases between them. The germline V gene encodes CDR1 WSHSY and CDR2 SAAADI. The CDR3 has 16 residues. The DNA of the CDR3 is TGCGCCAGCACCTCACGGGGGACGGCCGACGCCTATGGCTACACCTTC. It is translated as CASTSRGTADAYGYTF.

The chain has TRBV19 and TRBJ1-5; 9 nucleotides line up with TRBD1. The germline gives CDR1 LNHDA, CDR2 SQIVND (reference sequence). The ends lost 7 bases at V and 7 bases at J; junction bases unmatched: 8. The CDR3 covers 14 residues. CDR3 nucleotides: TGTGCCAGTAACCGGGGACAGGGCGAGCAGCCCCAGCATTTT. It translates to CASNRGQGEQPQHF.

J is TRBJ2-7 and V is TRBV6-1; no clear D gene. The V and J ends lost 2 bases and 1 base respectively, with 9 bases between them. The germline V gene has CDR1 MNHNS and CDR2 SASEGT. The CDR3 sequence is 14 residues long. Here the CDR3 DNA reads TGTGCCAGCAGTGAACCTGGCCGATCCTACGAGCAGTACTTC. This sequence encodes CASSEPGRSYEQYF.

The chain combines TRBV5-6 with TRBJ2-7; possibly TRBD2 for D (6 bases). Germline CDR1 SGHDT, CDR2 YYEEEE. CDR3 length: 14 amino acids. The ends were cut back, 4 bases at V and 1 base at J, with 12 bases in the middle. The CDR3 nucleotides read TGTGCCAGCAGCCTCCGGGACTTATCCTACGAGCAGTACTTC. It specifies CASSLRDLSYEQYF.

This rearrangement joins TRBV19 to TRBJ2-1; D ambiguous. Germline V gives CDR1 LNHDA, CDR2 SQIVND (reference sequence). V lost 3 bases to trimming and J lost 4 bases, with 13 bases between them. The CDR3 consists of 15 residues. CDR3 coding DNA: TGTGCCAGTAGTATTCTCGCGAAGGAGTACAATGAGCAGTTCTTC. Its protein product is CASSILAKEYNEQFF. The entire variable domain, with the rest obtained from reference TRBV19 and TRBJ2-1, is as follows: DGGITQSPKYLFRKEGQNVTLSCEQNLNHDAMYWYRQDPGQGLRLIYYSQIVNDFQKGDIAEGYSVSREKKESFPLTVTSAQKNPTAFYLCASSILAKEYNEQFFGPGTRLTVL.

CDR3 DNA: TGCGCCAGCAGCCTCCCCGAAACTAGCGGGGGAACAGATACGCAGTATTTT. Translating it yields CASSLPETSGGTDTQYF. The gene calls are TRBV5-1 and TRBJ2-3; 11 bases line up with TRBD2. The V segment lost 4 bases and the J segment 3 bases; nucleotides outside the gene matches: 10. Germline V gives CDR1 SGHRS, CDR2 YFSETQ. This CDR3 is 17 amino acids long.